This T cell receptor (beta chain) was identified in a study of beta chain features in type 1 diabetes. Isolated RNA was reverse transcribed in full, so expressed TCRB transcripts were sequenced. Average reads for naive, central memory and regulatory T cell samples were 3.5 million to 4.5 million. Using immunoSEQ multiplex PCR, the repertoire was profiled, and TCRdb retains in-frame clones only, with some absent. The table shows hundreds of thousands of clones, with roughly 10% occurring only once. As for this clone: Its antigen is as yet unknown.

Findings of the study overall: VDJ junctions in type 1 diabetes patients carried more deletions and fewer insertions. Moderately but significantly shorter TCRB CDR3s were found in Type 1 diabetes patients in all four CD4+ subsets.

V lost 1 base, J lost 6 bases, and 7 bases lay in between. Per the germline V gene, CDR1 is SNHLY and CDR2 is FYNNEI. The length of the CDR3 is 14 residues. A heparinised blood draw that averaged around 100 mL was obtained once from each donor. The sequence came from a woman aged 18 to 35 in good health. Sequenced input: naive CD4+ T cells from blood. The chain couples TRBV2 to TRBJ1-6; TRBD1 is a possible D gene (5 bases). In nucleotides, the CDR3 is TGTGCCAGCAGTGAAGAGGGGTCTAATTCACCCCTCCACTTT. Translating gives CASSEEGSNSPLHF.